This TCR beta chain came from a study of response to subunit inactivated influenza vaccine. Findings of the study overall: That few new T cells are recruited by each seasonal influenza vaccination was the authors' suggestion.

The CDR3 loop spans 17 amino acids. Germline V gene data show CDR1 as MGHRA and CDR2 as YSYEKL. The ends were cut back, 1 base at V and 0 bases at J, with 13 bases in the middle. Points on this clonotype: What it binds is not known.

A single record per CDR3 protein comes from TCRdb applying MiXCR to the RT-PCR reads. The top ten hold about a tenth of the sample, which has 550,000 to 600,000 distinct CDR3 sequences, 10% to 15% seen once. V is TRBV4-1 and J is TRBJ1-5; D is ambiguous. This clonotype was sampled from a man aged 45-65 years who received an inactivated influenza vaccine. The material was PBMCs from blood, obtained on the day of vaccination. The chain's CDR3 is CASSQGVRTDSNQPQHF. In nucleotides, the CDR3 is TGCGCCAGCAGCCAAGGAGTCAGGACTGATAGCAATCAGCCCCAGCATTTT.